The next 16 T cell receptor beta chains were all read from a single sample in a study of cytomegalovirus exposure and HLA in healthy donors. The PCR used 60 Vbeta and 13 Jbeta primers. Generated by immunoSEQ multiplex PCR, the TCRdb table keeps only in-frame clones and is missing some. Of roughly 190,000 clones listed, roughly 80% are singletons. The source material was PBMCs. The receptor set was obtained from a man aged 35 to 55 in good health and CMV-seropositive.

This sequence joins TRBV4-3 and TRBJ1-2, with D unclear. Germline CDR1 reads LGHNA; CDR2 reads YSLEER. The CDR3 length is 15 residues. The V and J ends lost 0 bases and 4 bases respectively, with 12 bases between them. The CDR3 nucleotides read TGCGCCAGCAGCCAAGATGGGGAGGAGCCCTATGGCTACACCTTC. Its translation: CASSQDGEEPYGYTF.

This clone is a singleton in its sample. The CDR3: CASSSPGQGYNEQFF. In nucleotides, the CDR3 is TGTGCCAGCAGTTCGCCGGGACAGGGTTACAATGAGCAGTTCTTC. The chain couples TRBV6-1 to TRBJ2-1; the match to TRBD1 covers 9 bases. From germline, CDR1 is MNHNS and CDR2 SASEGT. CDR3 length: 15 amino acids. The V gene end was trimmed by 5 bases and the J gene end by 4 bases; junction bases not matched to a gene: 6.

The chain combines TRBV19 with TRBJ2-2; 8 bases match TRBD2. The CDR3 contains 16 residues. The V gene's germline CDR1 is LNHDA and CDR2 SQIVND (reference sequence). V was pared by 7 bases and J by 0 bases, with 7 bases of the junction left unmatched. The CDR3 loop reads CASNPSGFSNTGELFF. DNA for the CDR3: TGTGCCAGTAACCCTAGCGGGTTTTCGAACACCGGGGAGCTGTTTTTT.

The CDR3 here is CASSLLRRAGNTEAFF. The CDR3 DNA sequence: TGTGCCAGCAGCTTACTCAGGCGCGCTGGGAACACTGAAGCTTTCTTT. The chain uses TRBV7-8 and TRBJ1-1; D ambiguous. Germline V gene lookup returns CDR1 SGHVS and CDR2 FQNEAQ. V was clipped by 2 bases and J by 1 base, with 14 bases between them. This CDR3 is built from 16 residues. Using reference TRBV7-8 and TRBJ1-1 for the parts outside the CDR3, the full variable domain is GAGVSQSPRYKVAKRGQDVALRCDPISGHVSLFWYQQALGQGPEFLTYFQNEAQLDKSGLPSDRFFAERPEGSVSTLKIQRTQQEDSAVYLCASSLLRRAGNTEAFFGQGTRLTVV.

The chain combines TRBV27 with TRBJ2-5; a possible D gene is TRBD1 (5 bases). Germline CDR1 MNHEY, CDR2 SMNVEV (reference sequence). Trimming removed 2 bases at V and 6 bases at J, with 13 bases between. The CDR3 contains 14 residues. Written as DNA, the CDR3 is TGTGCCAGCAGTTTAGGTGCAGGGCTGAAGACCCAGTACTTC. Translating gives CASSLGAGLKTQYF.

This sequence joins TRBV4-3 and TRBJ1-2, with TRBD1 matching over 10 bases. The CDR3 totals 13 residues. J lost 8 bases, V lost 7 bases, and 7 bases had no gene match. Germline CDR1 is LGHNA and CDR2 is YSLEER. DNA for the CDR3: TGCGCCAGCAAAGGGACAGGGGCGGCGGGCTACACCTTC. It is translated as CASKGTGAAGYTF.

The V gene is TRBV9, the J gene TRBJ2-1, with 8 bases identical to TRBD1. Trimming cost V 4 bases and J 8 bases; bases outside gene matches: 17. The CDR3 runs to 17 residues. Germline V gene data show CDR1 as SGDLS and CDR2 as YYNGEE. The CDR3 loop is CASSPQPRTGSDDEQFF. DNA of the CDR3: TGTGCCAGCAGCCCCCAGCCCCGGACAGGGTCAGACGATGAGCAGTTCTTC.

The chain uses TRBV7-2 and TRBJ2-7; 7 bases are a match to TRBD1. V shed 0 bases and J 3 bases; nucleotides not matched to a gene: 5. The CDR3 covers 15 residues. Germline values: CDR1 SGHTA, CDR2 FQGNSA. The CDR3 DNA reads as TGTGCCAGCAGCTTAGCTGGACAGGCGGACTACGAGCAGTACTTC. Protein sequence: CASSLAGQADYEQYF.

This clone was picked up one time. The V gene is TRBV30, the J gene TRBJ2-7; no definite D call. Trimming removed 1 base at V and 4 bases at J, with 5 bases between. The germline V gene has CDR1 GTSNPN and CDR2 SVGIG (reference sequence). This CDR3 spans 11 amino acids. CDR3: CAWSGAYEQYF. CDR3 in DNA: TGTGCCTGGAGTGGGGCGTACGAGCAGTACTTC.

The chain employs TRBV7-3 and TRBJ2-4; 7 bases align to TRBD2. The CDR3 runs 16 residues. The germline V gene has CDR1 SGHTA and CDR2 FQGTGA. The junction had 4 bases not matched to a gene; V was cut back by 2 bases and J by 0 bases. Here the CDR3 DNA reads TGTGCCAGCAGCTTAGTACGGGGGGTAGCCAAAAACATTCAGTACTTC. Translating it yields CASSLVRGVAKNIQYF.

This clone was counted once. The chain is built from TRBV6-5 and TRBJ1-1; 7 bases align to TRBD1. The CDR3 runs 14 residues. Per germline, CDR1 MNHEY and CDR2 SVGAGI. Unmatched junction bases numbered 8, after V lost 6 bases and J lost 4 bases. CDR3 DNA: TGTGCCAGCAGCTCGACAGGGAAGGGCACTGAAGCTTTCTTT. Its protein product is CASSSTGKGTEAFF.

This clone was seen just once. The CDR3 DNA is TGTGCCAGCAGCTTAGTGGGGACAGGGAATGGCTACACCTTC. Amino acids: CASSLVGTGNGYTF. The chain carries TRBV7-8 and TRBJ1-2, with TRBD1 matching 9 bases. After removal of 1 base from V and 6 bases from J, the junction contained 3 bases not matched to a gene. Germline loops: CDR1 SGHVS, CDR2 FQNEAQ. CDR3 length: 14 amino acids.

Here the CDR3 reads CASSTSGKYTDTQYF. The CDR3 nucleotides are TGTGCCAGCAGTACGTCAGGGAAATATACAGATACGCAGTATTTT. The chain has TRBV11-3 and TRBJ2-3, with a possible D match to TRBD1 (5 bases). The germline CDR1 and CDR2 sequences are SGHNT and YENEEA. The CDR3 sequence is 15 residues long. V dropped 6 bases and J dropped 3 bases, with 16 bases sitting between them.

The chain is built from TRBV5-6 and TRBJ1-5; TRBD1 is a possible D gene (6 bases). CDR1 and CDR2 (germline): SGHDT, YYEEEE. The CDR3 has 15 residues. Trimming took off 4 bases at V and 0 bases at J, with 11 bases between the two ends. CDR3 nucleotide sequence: TGTGCCAGCAGCCCGAGGACAGCTAGCAATCAGCCCCAGCATTTT. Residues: CASSPRTASNQPQHF. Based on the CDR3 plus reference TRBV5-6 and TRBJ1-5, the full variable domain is DAGVTQSPTHLIKTRGQQVTLRCSPKSGHDTVSWYQQALGQGPQFIFQYYEEEERQRGNFPDRFSGHQFPNYSSELNVNALLLGDSALYLCASSPRTASNQPQHFGDGTRLSIL.

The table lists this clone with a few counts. CDR3 in DNA: TGTGCCAGCAGTGGGGACAGCAACACTGAAGCTTTCTTT. This codes for CASSGDSNTEAFF. This chain connects TRBV6-1 to TRBJ1-1; 7 positions agree with TRBD1. The CDR3 totals 13 residues. The V and J ends lost 4 bases and 2 bases, in that order; junction bases with no gene match: 1. Per the germline V gene, CDR1 is MNHNS and CDR2 is SASEGT.

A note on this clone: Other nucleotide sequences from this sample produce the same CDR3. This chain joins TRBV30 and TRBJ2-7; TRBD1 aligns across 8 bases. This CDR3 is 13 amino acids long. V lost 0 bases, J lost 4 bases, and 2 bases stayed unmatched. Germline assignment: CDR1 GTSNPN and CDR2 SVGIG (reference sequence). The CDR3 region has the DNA TGTGCCTGGAGTGTAGACAGGGGTTACGAGCAGTACTTC. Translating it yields CAWSVDRGYEQYF.